The source of this TCR beta chain is a study of OX40 agonist ivuxolimab in advanced cancers. Study-level background: Dosing consisted of intravenous ivuxolimab at 0.01 to 10 mg/kg every 2 weeks. Three partial responders included one hepatocellular carcinoma patient and two cutaneous melanoma patients. Study-level results: Blood T cells, both CD4+ and CD8+, expanded clonally by week 6 at 0.1 to 3.0 mg/kg.

Method: immunoSEQ multiplex PCR; TCRdb's copy keeps in-frame clones and lacks some. Of about 130,000 clones listed, less than 95% are singletons. Germline CDR1 reads SQVTM; CDR2 reads ANQGSEA. The CDR3 is 17 residues long. J gave up 7 bases and V 1 base, and 12 bases lay outside the gene matches. Comment on this clone: Antigen: not known.

Samples were taken at baseline and on day 1 of cycles 4 and 7. The sequences come from CD4+ or CD8+ T cells sorted from blood, collected in a trial of the OX40 agonist ivuxolimab. J is TRBJ2-3 and V is TRBV29-1; 12 bases map to TRBD2. This clonotype was sampled from an adult with an advanced solid tumor such as melanoma, head and neck, liver or kidney cancer. This chain's CDR3 is CSVEGLAGTSGYNTQYF. CDR3 coding DNA: TGCAGCGTTGAAGGCCTTGCCGGGACTAGCGGGTACAATACGCAGTATTTT.